The table lists the clone carrying this T cell receptor (beta chain) with a count of one. The antigen remains undetermined. TCRdb keeps only in-frame clones here, not all; method: immunoSEQ multiplex PCR. The data contain tens of thousands of clones, 70% to 90% of them singletons. The record originates from a study of radiotherapy plus CTLA-4 blockade in lung cancer. Broader study findings: Some TCR clones had been derived from tumors. These clones expanded in peripheral blood after radiotherapy plus ipilimumab.

Germline V lookup: CDR1 MGHRA, CDR2 YSYEKL. The V and J ends lost 3 bases and 2 bases, in that order; junction bases with no gene match: 7. The CDR3 covers 16 residues. Sequencing used peripheral blood, obtained from a patient treated with radiotherapy plus ipilimumab. The rearrangement joins TRBV4-1 to TRBJ2-3; 8 bases are a match to TRBD2. This TCR was sampled from a human donor with non-small cell lung cancer whose response to radiotherapy plus ipilimumab could not be evaluated. The CDR3 DNA reads TGCGCCAGCAGCCAGGCAAGCGGGAGCACCACAGATACGCAGTATTTT. Translated, it gives CASSQASGSTTDTQYF.